A selection of T cell receptor beta chains follows, all from one sample in a study of cytomegalovirus exposure and HLA in healthy donors. The method was immunoSEQ multiplex PCR; TCRdb's version includes in-frame clones alone and lacks a portion of them. Among approximately 130,000 clones listed, over 75% were seen once. Sequencing was carried out using PBMCs. The receptor source for this set is a woman between 18 and 30 years old in good health and CMV-seronegative. The CDR3 runs from the conserved cysteine through the conserved F or W. The D gene is left open where the match is weak. Size values are once, few and many counts, or a class for expanded clones, and some rows have none.

few	TRBV5-8	-	TRBJ1-5	TGTGCCAGCAGCCCTGGACAGATCCCCAATAGCAATCAGCCCCAGCATTTT	CASSPGQIPNSNQPQHF
few	TRBV4-1	-	TRBJ2-6	TGCGCCAGCAGCCGAGGGACTGCTTACTCTGGGGCCAACGTCCTGACTTTC	CASSRGTAYSGANVLTF
-	TRBV25-1	-	TRBJ1-6	TGTGCCAGCAGTGCCGACAGCGTCTCCTATAATTCACCCCTCCACTTT	CASSADSVSYNSPLHF
-	TRBV18	TRBD2	TRBJ2-3	TGTGCCAGCTCACGGGCTCTCGGTACTAGCGGGGCACAACAGGGGTCGGCAGATACGCAGTATTTT	CASSRALGTSGAQQGSADTQYF
once	TRBV7-6	-	TRBJ1-1	TGTGCCAGCAGCTTTAATCAGGGGACGATGAACACTGAAGCTTTCTTT	CASSFNQGTMNTEAFF
-	TRBV14	-	TRBJ2-3	TGTGCCAGCAGCCAAGAAGGGCAGGGGTTGGGGGTCACGAACTGCACAGATACGCAGTATTTT	CASSQEGQGLGVTNCTDTQYF
-	TRBV7-9	-	TRBJ1-2	TGTGCCAGCAGCTTAGGGGAAGAGGGTTATGGTGGCTACACCTTC	CASSLGEEGYGGYTF
-	TRBV11-3	TRBD1	TRBJ2-2	TGTGCCAGCAGCTGGGACAGGGGAGGAGGCGGGGAGCTGTTTTTT	CASSWDRGGGGELFF
-	TRBV9	TRBD1	TRBJ1-4	TGTGCCAGCAGCGTACTATGGGGACAGATAAATGAAAAACTGTTTTTT	CASSVLWGQINEKLFF
once	TRBV5-1	TRBD1	TRBJ1-1	TGCGCCAGCAGCTTGGCGGGACAGGGGGAGGCTGAAGCTTTCTTT	CASSLAGQGEAEAFF
-	TRBV7-8	-	TRBJ2-7	TGTGCCAGCAGCTTAGCGGGCAGGGTGGAGTACTTC	CASSLAGRVEYF
-	TRBV11-2	-	TRBJ2-7	TGTGCCAGTACTAACGGGACACCAAACTACGAGCAGTACTTC	CASTNGTPNYEQYF
-	TRBV2	TRBD1	TRBJ1-2	TGTGCCAGCAGTGACGAGACAGGGGGCGATGGCTACACCTTC	CASSDETGGDGYTF
-	TRBV19	-	TRBJ1-1	TGTGCCAGTATAAAGGGAGGTACTGAAGCTTTCTTT	CASIKGGTEAFF
once	TRBV18	TRBD1	TRBJ1-2	TGTGCCAGCTTACCCCAGGACAGGGAGAAAACCTTC	CASLPQDREKTF
-	TRBV19	TRBD2	TRBJ2-7	TGTGCCAGTAGTGTAGGACTAGCGGGAGGGTACGAGCAGTACTTC	CASSVGLAGGYEQYF
-	TRBV2	-	TRBJ2-6	TGTGCCAGCAGGAGTGAAGGGGTGGAGAGGACTTTC	CASRSEGVERTF
few	TRBV29-1	-	TRBJ2-7	TGCAGCGTCCTCACCGGGGTAAACGAGCAGTACTTC	CSVLTGVNEQYF
-	TRBV7-8	TRBD1	TRBJ1-2	TGTGCCAGCAGATCACAGGGACAGGGGAGTAGTGGCTACACCTTC	CASRSQGQGSSGYTF
-	TRBV6-1	-	TRBJ1-5	TGTGCCAGCAGTCCCGGGACAAATCAGCCCCAGCATTTT	CASSPGTNQPQHF
-	TRBV5-1	-	TRBJ1-2	TGCGCCAGCAGCTTGAGGGGGTTAAGCTATGGCTACACCTTC	CASSLRGLSYGYTF
-	TRBV7-2	TRBD2	TRBJ2-7	TGTGCCAGCAGCTTCAACGGACTAGCGGGAGAAGGGCAGTACTTC	CASSFNGLAGEGQYF
-	TRBV19	-	TRBJ1-5	TGTGCCAGTAGTATAGTGTCACAGTTCTATCAGCCCCAGCATTTT	CASSIVSQFYQPQHF